This T cell receptor (beta chain) emerged from a study of shared clonotypes between healthy human individuals. Donors comprised only Caucasian adults living in Nashville, Tennessee. Division of CD4+ cells produced a CD45RA+ naive subset and a CD45RA-negative memory subset. CDR1 is LNHDA and CDR2 is SQIVND in the germline V gene (reference sequence). The CDR3 length is 13 residues. Trimming shortened V by 6 bases and J by 5 bases, and 10 bases separated the two germline ends. Generated by immunoSEQ multiplex PCR, the TCRdb table keeps only in-frame clones and is missing some. The data show under 200,000 clones, just under 95% seen once.

The J gene is TRBJ2-2, the V gene TRBV19; D may match TRBD1 or TRBD2 (5 bases each). The sample consisted of naive CD4+ T cells sorted from blood. Subset defined: CD45RA+ positively selected. The receptor was isolated from a woman aged 25 to 45 in good health. CDR3 sequence reads: CASRGTATGELFF. CDR3 in DNA: TGTGCCAGTAGGGGGACCGCAACCGGGGAGCTGTTTTTT.